The 26 T cell receptor beta chains listed next were all sequenced from one sample in a study of blood T cell repertoires in COVID-19. Measured with immunoSEQ multiplex PCR; TCRdb has only the in-frame clones, and not every one. Found here are more than 85,000 clones, about four fifths of them singletons; the top ten hold just over 15%. The specimen sequenced was peripheral blood. Source of these receptors: a woman over 75 with acute or convalescent COVID-19.

The chain recombines TRBV7-2 with TRBJ1-2, with 10 bases fitting TRBD1. This CDR3 spans 17 amino acids. After removal of 4 bases from V and 5 bases from J, the junction contained 13 bases not matched to a gene. Germline-derived CDR1 and CDR2 are SGHTA and FQGNSA. The CDR3 nucleotides read TGTGCCAGCAGCTCGCAAGAGGGACAGGGGAGTCGGTATGGCTACACCTTC. It encodes CASSSQEGQGSRYGYTF.

This chain connects TRBV5-4 to TRBJ2-3; D ambiguous. The V gene's germline CDR1 is SGHNT and CDR2 YYREEE (reference sequence). This CDR3 has 16 amino acids. The V end lost 0 bases, the J end lost 0 bases, and 11 bases lay between the germline ends. This chain's CDR3 is CASSLENAASTDTQYF. In nucleotides, the CDR3 is TGTGCCAGCAGCTTGGAAAATGCGGCTAGCACAGATACGCAGTATTTT.

The chain uses TRBV6-2 or TRBV6-3 and TRBJ2-7; D is perhaps TRBD1 (6 bases). The CDR3 totals 13 residues. Per germline, CDR1 MNHEY and CDR2 SVGEGT. V was shortened by 2 bases and J by 5 bases, with 10 bases between the two germline ends. CDR3 protein: CASSYGWGHEQYF. The DNA for the CDR3 is TGTGCCAGCAGTTACGGGTGGGGGCACGAGCAGTACTTC.

The CDR3, as DNA: TGTGCCAGCAGCGCGGGACAGATCTATGGCTACACCTTC. Its translation is CASSAGQIYGYTF. The V gene is TRBV5-4, the J gene TRBJ1-2, with TRBD1 matching 7 bases. The germline CDR1 and CDR2 sequences are SGHNT and YYREEE (reference sequence). Trimming at V came to 4 bases and at J to 4 bases, leaving 4 bases not matched to a gene. The CDR3 has 13 residues.

The rearrangement links TRBV28 to TRBJ1-3, with unresolved D. The CDR3 spans 15 residues. In germline, CDR1 is MDHEN, CDR2 SYDVKM. V lost 4 bases and J 0 bases, leaving 10 bases between the germline ends. The CDR3 loop is CASSSGEISGNTIYF. The CDR3 nucleotides are TGTGCCAGCAGTTCCGGGGAAATCTCTGGAAACACCATATATTTT.

The V call is TRBV2, the J call TRBJ2-7; TRBD2 aligns across 8 bases. Trimming at V came to 7 bases and at J to 7 bases, leaving 3 bases not matched to a gene. The CDR3 loop spans 11 amino acids. Germline CDR1 SNHLY, CDR2 FYNNEI. This CDR3 reads CASTLAGEQYF. DNA of the CDR3: TGTGCCAGCACCTTAGCGGGAGAGCAGTACTTC. Full variable domain (remainder filled in from reference TRBV2 and TRBJ2-7): EPEVTQTPSHQVTQMGQEVILRCVPISNHLYFYWYRQILGQKVEFLVSFYNNEISEKSEIFDDQFSVERPDGSNFTLKIRSTKLEDSAMYFCASTLAGEQYFGPGTRLTVT.

The rearrangement links TRBV11-3 to TRBJ1-6; D gene ambiguous. Germline values: CDR1 SGHNT, CDR2 YENEEA. The CDR3 covers 16 residues. Trimming removed 1 base from V and 4 bases from J, with 11 bases in between. The CDR3 region is CASSLGGRKYNSPLHF. The DNA of the CDR3 is TGTGCCAGCAGCTTAGGAGGAAGGAAGTATAATTCACCCCTCCACTTT.

The count of this clone is one. The chain couples TRBV5-4 to TRBJ1-2; perhaps TRBD1 as D (5 bases). CDR1 is SGHNT and CDR2 is YYREEE in the germline V gene (reference sequence). Between the trimmed V and J ends, which lost 2 bases and 4 bases, there was a span of 15 bases. This CDR3 comprises 15 residues. The CDR3 is CASSLDRGPFYGYTF. The CDR3 DNA follows: TGTGCCAGCAGCTTAGATAGGGGCCCGTTCTATGGCTACACCTTC. Complete variable domain (other parts from reference TRBV5-4 and TRBJ1-2): ETGVTQSPTHLIKTRGQQVTLRCSSQSGHNTVSWYQQALGQGPQFIFQYYREEENGRGNFPPRFSGLQFPNYSSELNVNALELDDSALYLCASSLDRGPFYGYTFGSGTRLTVV.

This chain connects TRBV18 to TRBJ1-1, with D possibly TRBD1 on 6 matching bases. Germline lookup yields CDR1 KGHSH and CDR2 LQKENI. The CDR3 totals 15 residues. Trimming took off 2 bases at V and 0 bases at J, with 10 bases between the two ends. The CDR3 bases are TGTGCCAGCTCACCATGGGACAAAATGAACACTGAAGCTTTCTTT. This gives the protein CASSPWDKMNTEAFF.

V and J are TRBV7-8 and TRBJ1-5; D may be TRBD1 (5 bases). Trimming took 5 bases from V and 0 from J, leaving 14 bases between them. Germline assignment: CDR1 SGHVS and CDR2 FQNEAQ. The CDR3 covers 16 residues. The CDR3 spells CASSPSGGLSNQPQHF. CDR3 nucleotides: TGTGCCAGCAGCCCCAGTGGGGGACTTAGCAATCAGCCCCAGCATTTT.

The J gene is TRBJ2-3, the V gene TRBV5-4; a weak D match, TRBD1 (5 bases). The CDR3 totals 15 residues. CDR1 SGHNT and CDR2 YYREEE come from the germline V gene (reference sequence). Trimming took off 6 bases at V and 0 bases at J, with 14 bases between the two ends. CDR3 bases: TGTGCCAGCACCAAAATGACAGCTAGCACAGATACGCAGTATTTT. Its translation: CASTKMTASTDTQYF.

The CDR3 sequence is CASSVGASSGEQFF. CDR3 nucleotide sequence: TGTGCCAGCAGCGTAGGGGCTAGCTCCGGTGAGCAGTTCTTC. The chain uses TRBV9 and TRBJ2-1, with a possible D match to TRBD2 (5 bases). Between the trimmed V and J ends, which lost 0 bases and 9 bases, there was a span of 13 bases. This CDR3 region has 14 residues. CDR1 is SGDLS and CDR2 is YYNGEE in the germline V gene.

The CDR3 loop is CASSHATGTGELFF. The CDR3 nucleotides are TGTGCCAGCAGCCATGCTACAGGAACCGGGGAGCTGTTTTTT. The gene calls are TRBV3-1 (or the pseudogene TRBV3-2) and TRBJ2-2; possibly TRBD1 for D (5 bases). Germline lookup yields CDR1 LGHDT and CDR2 YNNKEL (reference sequence). Deletions cut 3 bases from V and 5 bases from J, with 10 bases between. The CDR3 is 14 amino acids.

The rearrangement joins TRBV11-3 to TRBJ2-2; 8 nucleotides agree with TRBD1. Per the germline V gene, CDR1 is SGHNT and CDR2 is YENEEA. This CDR3 comprises 14 residues. V lost 5 bases and J lost 5; bases outside the gene matches: 4. The CDR3 DNA is TGTGCCAGCAGCCGACAGGGGCGAACCGGGGAGCTGTTTTTT. Residues: CASSRQGRTGELFF.

V is TRBV7-2 and J is TRBJ2-1; the match to TRBD2 covers 7 bases. The CDR3 sequence is 13 residues long. The V and J ends lost 8 bases and 9 bases, in that order; junction bases with no gene match: 10. CDR1 and CDR2 from the germline V gene are SGHTA and FQGNSA. The CDR3: CASGTTINLEQFF. DNA for the CDR3: TGTGCCAGCGGGACTACAATAAACCTTGAGCAGTTCTTC.

This sequence joins TRBV28 and TRBJ2-2; 9 positions agree with TRBD1. The length of the CDR3 is 16 residues. V shed 5 bases and J 4 bases; nucleotides not matched to a gene: 8. The germline V gene encodes CDR1 MDHEN and CDR2 SYDVKM. The DNA of the CDR3 is TGTGCCAGCAGTCCTCTCCTGGGACAGGGCACCGGGGAGCTGTTTTTT. Protein sequence: CASSPLLGQGTGELFF. Combining the CDR3 with reference TRBV28 and TRBJ2-2 gives the whole variable domain DVKVTQSSRYLVKRTGEKVFLECVQDMDHENMFWYRQDPGLGLRLIYFSYDVKMKEKGDIPEGYSVSREKKERFSLILESASTNQTSMYLCASSPLLGQGTGELFFGEGSRLTVL.

The chain uses TRBV28 and TRBJ2-5; 7 nucleotides agree with TRBD2. CDR1 MDHEN and CDR2 SYDVKM come from the germline V gene. V lost 0 bases and J lost 4; bases outside the gene matches: 5. The CDR3 sequence is 15 residues long. The CDR3 nucleotides read TGTGCCAGCAGTTTATGGGGGGGAGGGAGAGAGACCCAGTACTTC. Protein sequence: CASSLWGGGRETQYF.

The chain is built from TRBV5-4 and TRBJ2-1; 8 positions match TRBD2. The germline V gene encodes CDR1 SGHNT and CDR2 YYREEE (reference sequence). The CDR3 extends over 14 amino acids. Germline trimming cut 0 bases from V and 6 bases from J; bases unmatched to any gene: 2. CDR3 nucleotide sequence: TGTGCCAGCAGCTTGGGGCTAGCGGGCAATGAGCAGTTCTTC. This translates into CASSLGLAGNEQFF.

For the CDR3, the DNA is TGTGCCAGCAACCCCCGAGGCTTCGGCGAGCAGTACTTC. This sequence encodes CASNPRGFGEQYF. The chain is built from TRBV11-2 and TRBJ2-7; D unclear. The CDR3 is 13 residues long. V dropped 7 bases and J dropped 6 bases, with 16 bases sitting between them. Germline V gene lookup returns CDR1 SGHAT and CDR2 FQNNGV.

The chain is built from TRBV15 and TRBJ1-4; 7 positions agree with TRBD1. CDR3 length: 15 residues. V was clipped by 4 bases and J by 8 bases; unmatched bases: 10. From germline, CDR1 is LNHNV and CDR2 YYDKDF (reference sequence). The DNA for the CDR3 is TGTGCCACCAGCACTAGACAGGGAGTAGAGGAAAAACTGTTTTTT. Protein sequence: CATSTRQGVEEKLFF.

The sample holds a few counts of this clone. This chain uses TRBV28 with TRBJ1-5; 8 bases fit TRBD1. The CDR3 covers 18 residues. V gave up 8 bases and J gave up 3 bases; unmatched junction bases: 18. Germline lookup yields CDR1 MDHEN and CDR2 SYDVKM. CDR3 protein: CASSVFYNRDRSNQPQHF. The CDR3 nucleotides are TGTGCCAGCTCCGTCTTTTACAACCGGGACAGGTCCAATCAGCCCCAGCATTTT.

This clone was detected a few times. V and J are TRBV7-2 and TRBJ2-1; 9 nucleotides agree with TRBD2. After removal of 0 bases from V and 11 bases from J, the junction contained 8 bases not matched to a gene. The CDR3 totals 15 residues. Germline V gene sequence: CDR1 SGHTA, CDR2 FQGNSA. The DNA for the CDR3 is TGTGCCAGCAGCTTAGCAGCTAGCGGGGTTATAAAGCAGTTCTTC. Its translation: CASSLAASGVIKQFF.

The chain employs TRBV5-4 and TRBJ2-7, with 11 bases matching TRBD2. Germline V gene lookup returns CDR1 SGHNT and CDR2 YYREEE (reference sequence). Losses at the gene ends were 4 bases for V and 2 bases for J; bases not matched to a gene: 5. CDR3 length equals 15 residues. DNA of the CDR3: TGTGCCAGCAGCCCTGATAGCGGGAGGGCCTACGAGCAGTACTTC. As protein: CASSPDSGRAYEQYF.

The chain links TRBV5-1 to TRBJ2-1; a weak D match, TRBD2 (6 bases). The CDR3 is made up of 14 amino acids. From germline, CDR1 is SGHRS and CDR2 YFSETQ. V gave up 4 bases and J gave up 5 bases, with 13 bases separating them. CDR3 sequence (DNA): TGCGCCAGCAGCCCACTCGGAGGGGACAATGAGCAGTTCTTC. It translates to CASSPLGGDNEQFF.

The gene calls are TRBV5-1 and TRBJ2-3; 11 nucleotides agree with TRBD2. The CDR3 contains 17 residues. The germline CDR1 and CDR2 sequences are SGHRS and YFSETQ. V shed 4 bases, J shed 2 bases, and the junction held 9 bases outside the gene matches. CDR3 sequence (DNA): TGCGCCAGCAGCGTAGGTTCTAGCGGGAGGTCCACAGATACGCAGTATTTT. It yields the protein CASSVGSSGRSTDTQYF.

The V gene is TRBV4-1, the J gene TRBJ2-1; 9 bases agree with TRBD1. V shed 8 bases and J 3 bases; nucleotides not matched to a gene: 8. This CDR3 contains 15 residues. Germline V CDR1 and CDR2: MGHRA, YSYEKL. The CDR3 coding sequence is TGCGCCAGCGGATCCGTGGACAGGGGCTACAATGAGCAGTTCTTC. Encoded protein: CASGSVDRGYNEQFF.